Listed below are T cell receptor beta chains from one sample, sequenced in a study of naive CD8 T cells in extremely preterm neonates. TCRdb keeps only in-frame clones here, not all; method: immunoSEQ multiplex PCR. The sample lists about 7,000 clones, roughly 98% occurring once. The sample was naive CD8+ T cells from blood. The receptors were sampled from a human donor in good health. Each CDR3 is given with its conserved first and last residue. The order of the fields is CDR3 protein, V gene, J gene, D gene. A D gene is named only where the DNA matches it firmly.

CDR3: CASSLGGDYNEQFF; V: TRBV7-8; J: TRBJ2-1; D: .
CDR3: CASINRGSYGYTF; V: TRBV13; J: TRBJ1-2; D: TRBD1
CDR3: CAWTEGTNTGELFF; V: TRBV30; J: TRBJ2-2; D: .
CDR3: CASSGQGSGNTIYF; V: TRBV6-1; J: TRBJ1-3; D: TRBD1
CDR3: CASSPTGVVYGYTF; V: TRBV6-6; J: TRBJ1-2; D: TRBD1
CDR3: CASSRGTETWGYTF; V: TRBV7-9; J: TRBJ1-2; D: TRBD1
CDR3: CASSLGPEQFF; V: TRBV11-2; J: TRBJ2-1; D: .
CDR3: CASSPYEDTQYF; V: TRBV7-9; J: TRBJ2-3; D: .
CDR3: CASSDRDRITGEQFF; V: TRBV7-9; J: TRBJ2-1; D: TRBD1
CDR3: CASSQNYNEQFF; V: TRBV5-4; J: TRBJ2-1; D: .
CDR3: CASSLDPVSYTEAFF; V: TRBV7-2; J: TRBJ1-1; D: .
CDR3: CASSRGQGLLNEQFF; V: TRBV13; J: TRBJ2-1; D: TRBD1
CDR3: CSVDPGGSYGYTF; V: TRBV29-1; J: TRBJ1-2; D: TRBD1
CDR3: CASGLGGRGLIF; V: TRBV12-5; J: TRBJ2-1; D: .
CDR3: CASSLGARDTQYF; V: TRBV13; J: TRBJ2-3; D: .
CDR3: CASSPGNYGYTF; V: TRBV25-1; J: TRBJ1-2; D: .
CDR3: CASSVARGYGYTF; V: TRBV9; J: TRBJ1-2; D: .
CDR3: CASSVGSGDNGQFF; V: TRBV9; J: TRBJ2-1; D: .
CDR3: CASSFTGYGQPQHF; V: TRBV27; J: TRBJ1-5; D: .
CDR3: CASSPSTPTGNQPQHF; V: TRBV7-6; J: TRBJ1-5; D: TRBD1
CDR3: CASSLDGTGGYGNQPQHF; V: TRBV28; J: TRBJ1-5; D: TRBD1
CDR3: CASRLDVNTEAFF; V: TRBV7-3; J: TRBJ1-1; D: .
CDR3: CASSLGTSGGYNEQFF; V: TRBV27; J: TRBJ2-1; D: TRBD2
CDR3: CASSPEPSGVPGELFF; V: TRBV6-6; J: TRBJ2-2; D: TRBD2
CDR3: CASSLGSQGGSYEQYF; V: TRBV11-2; J: TRBJ2-7; D: .
CDR3: CASSLDRYLWQGANTEAFF; V: TRBV11-2; J: TRBJ1-1; D: TRBD1
CDR3: CASSLPDRGDRTDTQYF; V: TRBV7-9; J: TRBJ2-3; D: TRBD1
CDR3: CASSQEDRMAKLFF; V: TRBV4-1; J: TRBJ1-4; D: TRBD1
CDR3: CASGTWRGPLENTEAFF; V: TRBV5-4; J: TRBJ1-1; D: TRBD1
CDR3: CASSSLTSGGGITDTQYF; V: TRBV5-6; J: TRBJ2-3; D: TRBD2
CDR3: CASSVTGGAGDTQYF; V: TRBV9; J: TRBJ2-3; D: TRBD2
CDR3: CASSLGQGISNQPQHF; V: TRBV13; J: TRBJ1-5; D: TRBD1
CDR3: CASSETGTGGETQYF; V: TRBV21-1; J: TRBJ2-5; D: .
CDR3: CASSERLWGGVNEQFF; V: TRBV6-1; J: TRBJ2-1; D: TRBD2
CDR3: CASRRTAYNSPLHF; V: TRBV19; J: TRBJ1-6; D: .
CDR3: CASSPMDRLSSYNEQFF; V: TRBV5-1; J: TRBJ2-1; D: TRBD1
CDR3: CASSARGGTEAFF; V: TRBV5-1; J: TRBJ1-1; D: .
CDR3: CASTGGGGDTEAFF; V: TRBV9; J: TRBJ1-1; D: .
CDR3: CASGRNYEQYF; V: TRBV27; J: TRBJ2-7; D: .
CDR3: CASWGGWTTNEKLFF; V: TRBV2; J: TRBJ1-4; D: .
CDR3: CASSPGPSSGNTIYF; V: TRBV6-5; J: TRBJ1-3; D: .
CDR3: CASREHREGYTF; V: TRBV5-6; J: TRBJ1-2; D: .
CDR3: CASSQALAGVNTGELFF; V: TRBV4-3; J: TRBJ2-2; D: TRBD2
CDR3: CSVDKRLAETQYF; V: TRBV29-1; J: TRBJ2-5; D: TRBD2
CDR3: CASSKVCWQGSTNEKLFF; V: TRBV21-1; J: TRBJ1-4; D: .
CDR3: CASSDEGGSYEQYF; V: TRBV9; J: TRBJ2-7; D: .
CDR3: CASSQKQGPYEQYF; V: TRBV4-1; J: TRBJ2-7; D: TRBD1